The next 27 T cell receptor beta chains were all read from a single sample in a study of T cell changes during pregnancy in multiple sclerosis. Method: immunoSEQ multiplex PCR; TCRdb's copy keeps in-frame clones and lacks some. The sample consists of approximately 63,000 clones, about nine tenths of them appearing once. The sequencing here drew on peripheral blood, taken after pregnancy. These receptors originate from a female donor in good health, enrolled as a control in a pregnancy study.

J is TRBJ1-2 and V is TRBV30, with D unresolved. The V gene's germline CDR1 is GTSNPN and CDR2 SVGIG (reference sequence). V lost 5 bases, J lost 8 bases, and 18 bases lay in between. The CDR3 is made up of 13 amino acids. The CDR3: CAWHYKGVRGYTF. DNA of the CDR3: TGTGCCTGGCATTATAAGGGAGTTCGAGGCTACACCTTC.

The CDR3 reads CASSLISGRGDADEQFF. For the CDR3, the DNA is TGTGCCAGCAGTTTAATCTCGGGGCGGGGGGATGCCGATGAGCAGTTCTTC. The chain employs TRBV28 and TRBJ2-1, with 8 bases aligning to TRBD2. The V segment lost 2 bases and the J segment 8 bases; nucleotides outside the gene matches: 14. Germline assignment: CDR1 MDHEN and CDR2 SYDVKM. This CDR3 region has 17 residues.

This chain's CDR3 is CASRRDTSYEQYF. CDR3 DNA sequence: TGTGCCAGCAGACGGGACACCTCCTACGAGCAGTACTTC. The chain employs TRBV5-4 and TRBJ2-7; weak D call: TRBD1 (6 bases). V lost 5 bases, J lost 0 bases, and 9 bases lay in between. The CDR3 sequence is 13 residues long. Germline V lookup: CDR1 SGHNT, CDR2 YYREEE (reference sequence).

V usage is TRBV9 and J usage is TRBJ1-1; 8 bases line up with TRBD1. The trim removed 4 bases at V and 3 bases at J, leaving 5 bases unmatched. The germline CDR1 and CDR2 sequences are SGDLS and YYNGEE. This CDR3 comprises 14 residues. The CDR3: CASSPAQGDTEAFF. The CDR3 nucleotides read TGTGCCAGCAGCCCGGCACAGGGGGACACTGAAGCTTTCTTT.

The chain combines TRBV4-3 with TRBJ2-3, with 9 positions matching TRBD1. Per germline, CDR1 LGHNA and CDR2 YSLEER. The CDR3 sequence is 15 residues long. V dropped 2 bases and J dropped 4; count of bases not matched to a gene: 4. Here the CDR3 reads CASSQTGGSADTQYF. DNA of the CDR3: TGCGCCAGCAGCCAAACAGGGGGCTCAGCAGATACGCAGTATTTT.

The rearrangement uses TRBV4-3 and TRBJ2-3; D is unclear. Trimming removed 0 bases from V and 0 bases from J, with 13 bases in between. The CDR3 loop spans 17 amino acids. Germline CDR1 and CDR2: LGHNA and YSLEER. CDR3 DNA: TGCGCCAGCAGCCAAGAATACAGTCACCCTAGCACAGATACGCAGTATTTT. Its protein product is CASSQEYSHPSTDTQYF.

V gene TRBV6-5 combines with J gene TRBJ1-2, with D perhaps matching TRBD1 (5 bases). Looked up from germline, CDR1 is MNHEY and CDR2 is SVGAGI. Trimming pared 4 bases from V and 4 bases from J, leaving 13 bases between. This CDR3 comprises 14 residues. The CDR3 loop reads CASSSAGRSYGYTF. DNA of the CDR3: TGTGCCAGCAGTTCGGCAGGGCGCAGCTATGGCTACACCTTC.

This chain links TRBV6-1 with TRBJ1-1, with D possibly TRBD1 on 5 matching bases. With 5 bases removed from V and 4 bases from J, the gap between germline ends came to 11 bases. Germline-derived CDR1 and CDR2 are MNHNS and SASEGT. CDR3 length: 13 residues. This CDR3 reads CASSRGSSTEAFF. For the CDR3, the DNA is TGTGCCAGCAGTAGGGGAAGCTCCACTGAAGCTTTCTTT.

This chain connects TRBV4-2 to TRBJ2-5; 8 bases map to TRBD2. The germline V gene has CDR1 LGHNA and CDR2 YNFKEQ. Trimming at V came to 4 bases and at J to 3 bases, leaving 7 bases not matched to a gene. The CDR3 length is 15 residues. CDR3 nucleotides: TGTGCCAGCAGCCGTTTGCGGGGGGACGAAGAGACCCAGTACTTC. Its translation is CASSRLRGDEETQYF.

The CDR3 here is CATSREGGYEQYF. The CDR3 DNA reads TGTGCCACCAGCAGAGAGGGGGGATACGAGCAGTACTTC. V usage is TRBV15 and J usage is TRBJ2-7, with a possible D match to TRBD2 (6 bases). CDR3 length equals 13 residues. CDR1 LNHNV and CDR2 YYDKDF come from the germline V gene (reference sequence). Trimming removed 0 bases from V and 4 bases from J, with 7 bases in between.

Notes on this clone: The junction differs from germline at one of its ends, possibly a read error. The chain links TRBV7-3 to TRBJ2-3, with 8 bases fitting TRBD1. Germline V gives CDR1 SGHTA, CDR2 FQGTGA. The CDR3 length is 13 residues. CDR3 nucleotide sequence: TGTGCCAGCAGCGACCCAGGGGGCGATATGCAGTATTTT. This gives the protein CASSDPGGDMQYF.

V and J are TRBV6-1 and TRBJ1-6; 8 nucleotides line up with TRBD1. The CDR3 length is 15 residues. Germline trimming cut 7 bases from V and 4 bases from J; bases unmatched to any gene: 6. Germline loops: CDR1 MNHNS, CDR2 SASEGT. Here the CDR3 reads CASIDDRGYNSPLHF. In DNA form, the CDR3 reads TGTGCCAGCATCGACGACAGGGGTTATAATTCACCCCTCCACTTT.

The genes are TRBV30 and TRBJ1-4; perhaps TRBD1 as D (6 bases). V dropped 3 bases and J dropped 3 bases, with 17 bases sitting between them. Germline V gene sequence: CDR1 GTSNPN, CDR2 SVGIG (reference sequence). The CDR3 extends over 16 amino acids. CDR3 in amino acids: CAWSALPQGPNEKLFF. The CDR3 DNA sequence: TGTGCCTGGAGCGCCCTTCCCCAGGGGCCTAATGAAAAACTGTTTTTT.

This clone appeared once. The chain links TRBV7-2 to TRBJ2-6; TRBD1 might be the D (6 bases). The CDR3 sequence is 14 residues long. Germline lookup yields CDR1 SGHTA and CDR2 FQGNSA. V was trimmed by 4 bases and J by 6 bases, leaving 10 bases between them. This CDR3 reads CASSSRGEANVLTF. CDR3 DNA sequence: TGTGCCAGCAGCTCCAGGGGCGAGGCCAACGTCCTGACTTTC. The complete variable domain, with remaining parts taken from reference TRBV7-2 and TRBJ2-6, reads GAGVSQSPSNKVTEKGKDVELRCDPISGHTALYWYRQSLGQGLEFLIYFQGNSAPDKSGLPSDRFSAERTGGSVSTLTIQRTQQEDSAVYLCASSSRGEANVLTFGAGSRLTVL.

This rearrangement joins TRBV27 to TRBJ2-2, with D maybe TRBD2 (7 bases). The CDR3 has 17 amino acids. Trimming took 5 bases from V and 6 from J, leaving 22 bases between them. Germline V gene lookup returns CDR1 MNHEY and CDR2 SMNVEV (reference sequence). The CDR3 here is CASSPRLGGARAGELFF. CDR3 nucleotides: TGTGCCAGCAGTCCCCGCTTGGGGGGGGCCCGGGCCGGGGAGCTGTTTTTT.

The gene calls are TRBV7-2 and TRBJ2-1; D is possibly TRBD2 (6 bases). CDR3 length: 15 amino acids. CDR1 SGHTA and CDR2 FQGNSA come from the germline V gene. Trimming cost V 5 bases and J 8 bases, with 19 bases left between them. The CDR3 here is CASSPRGGLEDEQFF. CDR3 DNA sequence: TGTGCCAGCAGCCCTCGTGGGGGGTTGGAGGATGAGCAGTTCTTC.

The genes are TRBV19 and TRBJ1-2; 10 positions match TRBD1. The germline CDR1 and CDR2 sequences are LNHDA and SQIVND (reference sequence). With V trimmed by 4 bases and J by 2 bases, 4 bases remained unmatched. This CDR3 comprises 15 residues. CDR3 nucleotides: TGTGCCAGTAGTAGAGGGACAGGGGTGAACTATGGCTACACCTTC. Translated, it gives CASSRGTGVNYGYTF.

The genes are TRBV19 and TRBJ2-7; possibly TRBD1 for D (5 bases). Trimming removed 11 bases from V and 0 bases from J, with 17 bases in between. CDR3 size: 14 residues. CDR1 and CDR2 (germline): LNHDA, SQIVND (reference sequence). The DNA of the CDR3 is TGTGCCTCAAGGGGTCAATATAACTCCTACGAGCAGTACTTC. Protein: CASRGQYNSYEQYF.

This clone has more than one count but fewer than ten. The V and J genes are TRBV19 and TRBJ1-2, with D possibly TRBD1 on 5 matching bases. Deletions cut 4 bases from V and 8 bases from J, with 11 bases between. Germline V CDR1 and CDR2: LNHDA, SQIVND (reference sequence). The CDR3 runs 12 residues. The chain's CDR3 is CASSTPGYGYTF. For the CDR3, the DNA is TGTGCCAGTAGTACCCCAGGGTACGGCTACACCTTC.

The CDR3 bases are TGTGCCAGCAGCCCGCAGGCAGGGGGCTCACCCGGGGAGCTGTTTTTT. It encodes CASSPQAGGSPGELFF. This chain joins TRBV7-2 and TRBJ2-2; 8 bases align to TRBD1. V shed 5 bases and J 6 bases; nucleotides not matched to a gene: 11. Germline CDR1 reads SGHTA; CDR2 reads FQGNSA. The length of the CDR3 is 16 residues.

The chain links TRBV29-1 to TRBJ2-2; TRBD1 matches 7 bases. The V segment lost 0 bases and the J segment 6 bases; nucleotides outside the gene matches: 1. The CDR3 is 13 amino acids. CDR1 SQVTM and CDR2 ANQGSEA come from the germline V gene. The CDR3 DNA is TGCAGCGTTGAAGAAACAGGGGCCGGGGAGCTGTTTTTT. It specifies CSVEETGAGELFF.

The chain uses TRBV2 and TRBJ2-1; TRBD1 matches at 9 bases. The CDR3 has 18 amino acids. Germline loops: CDR1 SNHLY, CDR2 FYNNEI. After removal of 2 bases from V and 5 bases from J, the junction contained 13 bases not matched to a gene. Written as DNA, the CDR3 is TGTGCCAGCAGTGAAAATTACTTAACAGGGGGCGCCCACAATGAGCAGTTCTTC. Protein sequence: CASSENYLTGGAHNEQFF.

The chain couples TRBV6-1 to TRBJ1-1; no clear D. Per germline, CDR1 MNHNS and CDR2 SASEGT. Trimming left V 10 bases short and J 5 bases short, with 17 bases between. There are 13 residues in the CDR3. This CDR3 is CATIALARTEAFF. In nucleotides, the CDR3 is TGTGCCACCATAGCTTTGGCGAGGACTGAAGCTTTCTTT.

The chain employs TRBV30 and TRBJ1-2; D not certain. CDR1 is GTSNPN, CDR2 SVGIG, per germline (reference sequence). V was shortened by 5 bases and J by 7 bases, with 17 bases between the two germline ends. The CDR3 is made up of 13 amino acids. CDR3 residues: CAWVTMDFGGYTF. CDR3 nucleotide sequence: TGTGCCTGGGTTACCATGGACTTTGGTGGCTACACCTTC.

The genes are TRBV6-5 and TRBJ1-1, with D maybe TRBD1 (5 bases). With 7 bases removed from V and 7 bases from J, the gap between germline ends came to 16 bases. This CDR3 has 13 amino acids. In germline, CDR1 is MNHEY, CDR2 SVGAGI. CDR3 in amino acids: CASTLRGGGEAFF. CDR3 bases: TGTGCCAGCACCCTCCGTGGGGGGGGTGAAGCTTTCTTT.

The chain is built from TRBV4-1 and TRBJ1-5, with D possibly matching TRBD1 (6 bases). Trimming took off 0 bases at V and 5 bases at J, with 11 bases between the two ends. The CDR3 is 15 residues long. Per germline, CDR1 MGHRA and CDR2 YSYEKL. In DNA, the CDR3 is TGCGCCAGCAGCCAAGAGGGCAGGACAGATCAGCCCCAGCATTTT. Amino acids: CASSQEGRTDQPQHF.

The chain uses TRBV18 and TRBJ1-4; D unresolved. V lost 3 bases to trimming and J lost 5 bases, with 13 bases between them. This CDR3 contains 15 residues. Germline values: CDR1 KGHSH, CDR2 LQKENI. CDR3 residues: CASSPLGRRNEKLFF. CDR3 DNA sequence: TGTGCCAGCTCACCTTTGGGGAGGAGAAATGAAAAACTGTTTTTT. The whole variable domain, filled in from reference TRBV18 and TRBJ1-4, reads NAGVMQNPRHLVRRRGQEARLRCSPMKGHSHVYWYRQLPEEGLKFMVYLQKENIIDESGMPKERFSAEFPKEGPSILRIQQVVRGDSAAYFCASSPLGRRNEKLFFGSGTQLSVL.